The 7 T cell receptor beta chains below all came from one sample that was sequenced in a study of blood T cell repertoires in COVID-19. The repertoire was sequenced with immunoSEQ multiplex PCR; TCRdb's copy has only in-frame clones and lacks some. The data hold some 230,000 clones, with 85% observed a single time. What was sequenced was peripheral blood. Receptor source: a middle-aged man with acute or convalescent COVID-19.

V usage is TRBV7-9 and J usage is TRBJ1-1; D is perhaps TRBD1 (6 bases). V was trimmed by 3 bases and J by 3 bases, leaving 11 bases between them. The CDR3 runs 14 residues. The germline V gene has CDR1 SEHNR and CDR2 FQNEAQ (reference sequence). CDR3 protein: CASSLDRWDTEAFF. The CDR3 DNA reads TGTGCCAGCAGCTTGGACAGATGGGACACTGAAGCTTTCTTT.

V usage is TRBV28 and J usage is TRBJ1-4; D is perhaps TRBD1 (5 bases). The CDR3 totals 14 residues. V lost 8 bases and J lost 8, with 18 bases in between. Germline V gene lookup returns CDR1 MDHEN and CDR2 SYDVKM. DNA for the CDR3: TGTGCCAGCGAGCCGGGGGGGTTAGGGGAAAAACTGTTTTTT. It translates to CASEPGGLGEKLFF.

The CDR3 is CSVDQGGYTF. CDR3 bases: TGCAGCGTTGACCAGGGGGGCTACACCTTC. The gene calls are TRBV29-1 and TRBJ1-2; the D gene is possibly TRBD1 (6 bases). The CDR3 consists of 10 residues. Germline CDR1 and CDR2: SQVTM and ANQGSEA. V was pared by 3 bases and J by 8 bases, with 7 bases between.

The chain uses TRBV7-9 and TRBJ1-2, with D perhaps matching TRBD1 (5 bases). Trimming removed 2 bases at V and 6 bases at J, with 19 bases between. CDR1 is SEHNR and CDR2 is FQNEAQ in the germline V gene (reference sequence). This CDR3 contains 16 residues. CDR3 in DNA: TGTGCCAGCAGCTTACAGGAGGGCCTCGGGGGGGATGGCTACACCTTC. Amino acids: CASSLQEGLGGDGYTF. Variable domain in full (rest from reference TRBV7-9 and TRBJ1-2): DTGVSQNPRHKITKRGQNVTFRCDPISEHNRLYWYRQTLGQGPEFLTYFQNEAQLEKSRLLSDRFSAERPKGSFSTLEIQRTEQGDSAMYLCASSLQEGLGGDGYTFGSGTRLTVV.

This chain connects TRBV7-3 to TRBJ2-2; D unclear. V lost 6 bases and J lost 5, with 10 bases in between. Germline V gene data show CDR1 as SGHTA and CDR2 as FQGTGA. This CDR3 comprises 13 residues. The DNA for the CDR3 is TGTGCCAGCAGTAGATTAGTTACCGGGGAGCTGTTTTTT. Translation: CASSRLVTGELFF.

The CDR3 region has the DNA TGTGCCAGCAGAATGACAGGGGTTAGTGGCTACACCTTC. This codes for CASRMTGVSGYTF. The chain is built from TRBV5-8 and TRBJ1-2; 8 bases map to TRBD1. After removal of 5 bases from V and 7 bases from J, the junction contained 7 bases not matched to a gene. This CDR3 is 13 amino acids long. Germline V CDR1 and CDR2: SGHTS, YDEGEE.

The chain employs TRBV3-1 (or the pseudogene TRBV3-2) and TRBJ2-3; 12 nucleotides match TRBD2. The germline V gene has CDR1 LGHDT and CDR2 YNNKEL (reference sequence). The CDR3 consists of 16 residues. V gave up 2 bases and J gave up 4 bases; unmatched junction bases: 4. For the CDR3, the DNA is TGTGCCAGCAGCCAAACTAGCGGGGGGTTGGCAGATACGCAGTATTTT. Its protein product is CASSQTSGGLADTQYF.